These 15 T cell receptor beta chains share one sample of origin, sequenced in a study of blood T cell repertoires in COVID-19. Sequencing used immunoSEQ multiplex PCR; TCRdb keeps in-frame clones, though not all of them. The sample lists under 200,000 clones, around nine tenths occurring once. Specimen: peripheral blood. The receptors derive from a woman in her 70s with COVID-19, enrolled during active disease.

The rearrangement links TRBV5-6 to TRBJ1-1; the D gene is possibly TRBD1 (5 bases). This CDR3 spans 14 amino acids. The germline V gene encodes CDR1 SGHDT and CDR2 YYEEEE. Trimming removed 0 bases at V and 3 bases at J, with 9 bases between. CDR3 DNA: TGTGCCAGCAGCTTGGCAGGGAGGTACACTGAAGCTTTCTTT. This encodes CASSLAGRYTEAFF.

In its sample, this clone was seen once. The V call is TRBV7-8, the J call TRBJ2-7, with TRBD1 matching over 9 bases. CDR1 and CDR2 from the germline V gene are SGHVS and FQNEAQ. CDR3 length equals 15 residues. Germline trimming cut 4 bases from V and 2 bases from J; bases unmatched to any gene: 6. CDR3 nucleotide sequence: TGTGCCAGCAGCTACCCGGGACAGGGCGCCTACGAGCAGTACTTC. Amino acids: CASSYPGQGAYEQYF.

This clone is a singleton in its sample. This sequence joins TRBV6-6 and TRBJ1-5; D remains unclear. The V end was cut by 6 bases, the J end by 6 bases, with 9 bases between. Germline V gene sequence: CDR1 MNHNY, CDR2 SVGAGI (reference sequence). The CDR3 contains 12 residues. The CDR3 region has the DNA TGTGCCAGCAGCCTCGACATTCAGCCCCAGCATTTT. It specifies CASSLDIQPQHF.

The chain carries TRBV30 and TRBJ1-2; no clear D. Germline V lookup: CDR1 GTSNPN, CDR2 SVGIG (reference sequence). V dropped 2 bases and J dropped 2 bases, with 18 bases sitting between them. The CDR3 runs 16 residues. This CDR3 is CAWSSPPTRKNYGYTF. In DNA form, the CDR3 reads TGTGCCTGGAGTTCTCCCCCGACACGAAAAAACTATGGCTACACCTTC.

The chain has TRBV2 and TRBJ2-3, with 9 bases that match TRBD2. Germline-derived CDR1 and CDR2 are SNHLY and FYNNEI. This CDR3 has 14 residues. Unmatched junction bases numbered 1, after V lost 4 bases and J lost 2 bases. The CDR3 bases are TGTGCCAGCAGTGGGGGACTAGCCACAGATACGCAGTATTTT. This encodes CASSGGLATDTQYF.

The V and J genes are TRBV4-1 and TRBJ1-2; 7 nucleotides agree with TRBD1. Germline V gene lookup returns CDR1 MGHRA and CDR2 YSYEKL. With V trimmed by 4 bases and J by 4 bases, 9 bases remained unmatched. This CDR3 comprises 15 residues. CDR3: CASSPQGGDSYGYTF. The DNA of the CDR3 is TGCGCCAGCAGCCCCCAAGGGGGCGATAGCTATGGCTACACCTTC.

The J gene is TRBJ1-1, the V gene TRBV6-5; D not certain. The CDR3 spans 13 residues. Germline CDR1 MNHEY, CDR2 SVGAGI. The germline V and J ends were trimmed by 0 bases and 5 bases, with 7 bases remaining between them. The CDR3 nucleotides read TGTGCCAGCAGTTACTCGAGAATGACTGAAGCTTTCTTT. Residues: CASSYSRMTEAFF.

This chain joins TRBV11-2 and TRBJ2-7; D is perhaps TRBD1 (5 bases). V lost 2 bases, J lost 3 bases, and 11 bases lay in between. The CDR3 extends over 14 amino acids. Per germline, CDR1 SGHAT and CDR2 FQNNGV. CDR3 sequence (DNA): TGTGCCAGCAGCTTACGAGACAGTCGCTACGAGCAGTACTTC. Its protein product is CASSLRDSRYEQYF.

This rearrangement joins TRBV20-1 to TRBJ1-2; 8 bases are a match to TRBD1. This CDR3 spans 18 amino acids. Per germline, CDR1 DFQATT and CDR2 SNEGSKA (reference sequence). V shed 3 bases and J 6 bases; nucleotides not matched to a gene: 21. Written as DNA, the CDR3 is TGCAGTGCTAGTCTTTATTCGGGGTCAGGGGGCGCGAAGAATGGCTACACCTTC. It is translated as CSASLYSGSGGAKNGYTF.

The rearrangement links TRBV3-1 (or the pseudogene TRBV3-2) to TRBJ2-5; D uncertain. Between the trimmed V and J ends, which lost 1 base and 5 bases, there was a span of 5 bases. The V gene's germline CDR1 is LGHDT and CDR2 YNNKEL (reference sequence). This CDR3 is built from 12 residues. CDR3 sequence reads: CASSQGPETQYF. CDR3 coding DNA: TGTGCCAGCAGCCAAGGGCCCGAGACCCAGTACTTC.

The chain joins TRBV6-2 or TRBV6-3 to TRBJ1-2; unclear D gene. Trimming took off 2 bases at V and 4 bases at J, with 11 bases between the two ends. CDR1 is MNHEY and CDR2 is SVGEGT in the germline V gene. The CDR3 extends over 14 amino acids. This chain's CDR3 is CASSYEPKLYGYTF. CDR3 nucleotides: TGTGCCAGCAGTTACGAACCGAAGCTCTATGGCTACACCTTC.

This chain links TRBV4-2 with TRBJ1-1, with D perhaps TRBD1 (6 bases). Between the trimmed V and J ends, which lost 0 bases and 11 bases, there was a span of 16 bases. The CDR3 extends over 14 amino acids. Germline loops: CDR1 LGHNA, CDR2 YNFKEQ. CDR3 protein: CASSQDRRRTVAFF. The CDR3 coding sequence is TGTGCCAGCAGCCAAGATAGGCGGCGGACAGTTGCTTTCTTT.

Here the CDR3 reads CASSPSNQETQYF. The CDR3 DNA reads TGTGCCAGCAGCCCTAGTAACCAAGAGACCCAGTACTTC. This chain links TRBV7-6 with TRBJ2-5, with D hard to call. V shed 5 bases and J shed 0 bases, with 7 bases lying between them. This CDR3 is 13 amino acids long. CDR1 SGHVS and CDR2 FNYEAQ come from the germline V gene.

The chain joins TRBV19 to TRBJ1-4, with TRBD1 matching 9 bases. The germline V gene encodes CDR1 LNHDA and CDR2 SQIVND (reference sequence). This CDR3 is built from 14 residues. Trimming took 5 bases from V and 5 from J; bases not matched to a gene: 3. DNA of the CDR3: TGTGCCAGTAGTGCGGACAGGGGAAATGAAAAACTGTTTTTT. This sequence encodes CASSADRGNEKLFF.

The genes are TRBV27 and TRBJ2-1; the match to TRBD2 covers 9 bases. The trim removed 6 bases at V and 4 bases at J, leaving 4 bases unmatched. This CDR3 has 14 amino acids. Germline-derived CDR1 and CDR2 are MNHEY and SMNVEV (reference sequence). The CDR3 spells CASSRGGAYNEQFF. DNA of the CDR3: TGTGCCAGCAGCCGCGGGGGGGCGTACAATGAGCAGTTCTTC.